This note documents a single T cell receptor beta chain sequence. This clonotype was recorded at least ten times. Its antigen has not been determined. No much larger clone is present one base from it, and per-base qualities are unavailable. The sample comes from a study of T cells after yellow fever vaccination (dated by TCRdb to the late 2010s). A note on the overall study: Libraries from fractions with low cell numbers were prepared with the SMART-Seq v4 Ultra Low Input RNA kit. To follow T-cell clones before and after primary and booster YFV17D yellow fever vaccination, bulk TCR alpha and beta repertoires were sequenced over time. The cohort comprised two healthy male donors, one aged 18 to 29 and one aged 30 to 40 years. Blood samples were taken at several timepoints before and after primary and secondary immunization, and bulk PBMC replicates and cell subsets were isolated.

The paper as a whole reports these results and caveats: Most clones expanded after primary vaccination were re-detected after the booster (almost 98% of CD4 and about nine tenths of CD8), suggesting broad memory maintenance. FACS-sorted repertoires could contain abundant contaminating clonotypes from the bulk population, so computational filtering was required. A small share of clonotypes was detected in both CD4 and CD8 compartments, with the overlap likely arising from convergent recombination. The secondary T-cell response was found to be weaker but faster than the primary response, with a peak reached on day 5 rather than on day 15. The study included only two donors, which limits how far the findings can be generalized.

TCR cDNA was made using 5'RACE template switching, a step that added a universal primer site and unique molecular identifiers. Priming for cDNA synthesis came from both the TCR alpha and TCR beta constant segments. Library amplification involved two PCR steps, and the second step added sample barcodes and sequencing adapters. Sequencing of libraries was done on Illumina HiSeq 2500 (2x100 bp) or NovaSeq (2x150 bp). Concerning the study's data processing: Reads were demultiplexed and collapsed into UMI consensus sequences with MIGEC, and V(D)J alignment was performed with MiXCR. Using edgeR on replicate PBMC samples, clonotypes were called vaccine-responding if FDR was below 0.01 and the log2 fold change was above 5 up to day 15. CD4 or CD8 identity was assigned to each bulk clonotype according to whether the clonotype was present at higher abundance in the sequenced CD4 repertoire or the sequenced CD8 repertoire. The raw public data were reprocessed by TCRdb itself: fastp quality trimming at Q25, MiXCR clonotype calling, in-frame beta chains only. When rows share a CDR3 protein, they turn into one entry using the most common DNA and genes. These V and J calls originate from TCRdb's pipeline instead of the authors' own analysis. The sample table records about 69,000 distinct CDR3 sequences; approximately 5.9% of these occur just once. 2.2% of the sample is held by the ten biggest clonotypes.

From a lookup of the germline V gene, CDR1 and CDR2 are KGHSH and LQKENI. CDR3 length: 13 amino acids, cysteine to phenylalanine. This entry keeps only the CDR3 DNA: 39 bases, framed from base 1. V loses 3 bases of germline sequence and J loses 2 bases, and the interval between the two ends is 7 bases. The sample's treatment or condition, from its label and the paper: live attenuated yellow fever vaccine strain. PBMCs were isolated from peripheral blood using a standard Ficoll-Paque protocol. Dynabeads CD4 and CD8 positive selection kits were used to isolate CD4 and CD8 T-cell fractions. TriZol was used to extract RNA from bulk PBMCs, from CD4 and CD8 fractions, and from dextramer-positive and dextramer-negative fractions.

The specimen comprised CD4+ T cells sorted from PBMCs, sampled around 16 days after the first yellow fever vaccination. The chain is encoded by TRBV18 joined to TRBJ1-2; a confident D gene designation cannot be given. This sequence was found in a man between 18 and 29 years old who received the YFV17D yellow fever vaccine. The CDR3 here reads CASSPQENYGYTF. The bases read TGTGCCAGCTCACCCCAGGAAAACTATGGCTACACCTTC.